The 21 T cell receptor beta chains below were found in one sample sequenced in a study of blood T cell repertoires in COVID-19. Using immunoSEQ multiplex PCR, the repertoire was profiled, and TCRdb retains in-frame clones only, with some absent. The sample yields around 100,000 clones, about 80% seen once. What was sequenced was peripheral blood. The origin of the receptors is a human donor in a cohort sampled during active COVID-19.

Here the CDR3 DNA reads TGTGCCAGTAAAGGGGTTGCCTACGAGCAGTACTTC. This translates into CASKGVAYEQYF. The chain carries TRBV19 and TRBJ2-7; TRBD1 might be the D (5 bases). Trimming cost V 7 bases and J 2 bases, with 9 bases left between them. The CDR3 spans 12 residues. CDR1 is LNHDA, CDR2 SQIVND, per germline (reference sequence). The full variable domain, completed using reference TRBV19 and TRBJ2-7, is DGGITQSPKYLFRKEGQNVTLSCEQNLNHDAMYWYRQDPGQGLRLIYYSQIVNDFQKGDIAEGYSVSREKKESFPLTVTSAQKNPTAFYLCASKGVAYEQYFGPGTRLTVT.

This clone came up a few times. This sequence joins TRBV7-8 and TRBJ1-2; possibly TRBD1 for D (5 bases). V lost 5 bases to trimming and J lost 4 bases, with 14 bases between them. CDR1 is SGHVS and CDR2 is FQNEAQ in the germline V gene. This CDR3 region has 14 residues. The CDR3 bases are TGTGCCAGCAGCAAAGACAGTTCCGGCTATGGCTACACCTTC. Translated, it gives CASSKDSSGYGYTF. The full variable domain, in which reference TRBV7-8 and TRBJ1-2 provide the parts outside the CDR3, is GAGVSQSPRYKVAKRGQDVALRCDPISGHVSLFWYQQALGQGPEFLTYFQNEAQLDKSGLPSDRFFAERPEGSVSTLKIQRTQQEDSAVYLCASSKDSSGYGYTFGSGTRLTVV.

The chain is built from TRBV18 and TRBJ2-2; TRBD2 might be the D (6 bases). The CDR3 contains 13 residues. CDR1 and CDR2 from the germline V gene are KGHSH and LQKENI. Trimming cost V 6 bases and J 9 bases, with 14 bases left between them. The CDR3 DNA is TGTGCCAGCTCCCCAGCGGGCTTGAGGGAGCTGTTTTTT. Protein product: CASSPAGLRELFF.

The J gene is TRBJ1-2, the V gene TRBV14; 9 bases are shared with TRBD1. Germline values: CDR1 SGHDN, CDR2 FVKESK. J lost 5 bases, V lost 4 bases, and 2 bases had no gene match. This CDR3 is 13 amino acids long. The CDR3 protein is CASSLGQGYGYTF. In DNA, the CDR3 is TGTGCCAGCAGCCTTGGACAGGGGTATGGCTACACCTTC.

The chain joins TRBV6-2 or TRBV6-3 to TRBJ2-5; 8 positions agree with TRBD1. V was pared by 5 bases and J by 1 base, with 3 bases of the junction left unmatched. Per the germline V gene, CDR1 is MNHEY and CDR2 is SVGEGT. The CDR3 loop spans 14 amino acids. CDR3 region: CASSDRGRQETQYF. CDR3 bases: TGTGCCAGCAGTGACAGGGGACGCCAAGAGACCCAGTACTTC.

The chain couples TRBV5-4 to TRBJ1-2, with 7 bases aligning to TRBD1. CDR3 length equals 15 residues. Germline V gene lookup returns CDR1 SGHNT and CDR2 YYREEE (reference sequence). With V trimmed by 4 bases and J by 6 bases, 12 bases remained unmatched. The CDR3 DNA reads as TGTGCCAGCAGCCCGTCCGGGAACAGGGGTCATGGCTACACCTTC. Protein sequence: CASSPSGNRGHGYTF.

The chain joins TRBV27 to TRBJ2-3, with 7 bases fitting TRBD2. The CDR3 covers 16 residues. The junction had 9 bases not matched to a gene; V was cut back by 3 bases and J by 3 bases. The germline V gene has CDR1 MNHEY and CDR2 SMNVEV (reference sequence). The DNA of the CDR3 is TGTGCCAGCAGTTTTCAGGTTAGGGAGGGTACAGATACGCAGTATTTT. Its protein is CASSFQVREGTDTQYF.

The V and J genes are TRBV19 and TRBJ2-7, with 7 bases matching TRBD2. From germline, CDR1 is LNHDA and CDR2 SQIVND (reference sequence). V lost 1 base to trimming and J lost 9 bases; unmatched junction nucleotides: 9. The CDR3 spans 14 residues. CDR3 sequence reads: CASSIGDYPSVQYF. The CDR3 coding sequence is TGTGCCAGTAGTATAGGGGACTACCCCTCGGTGCAGTACTTC.

The V call is TRBV7-2, the J call TRBJ1-1; weak D call: TRBD1 (5 bases). The ends were cut back, 4 bases at V and 2 bases at J, with 14 bases in the middle. The CDR3 has 15 residues. The germline V gene encodes CDR1 SGHTA and CDR2 FQGNSA. The CDR3 coding sequence is TGTGCCAGCAGCTCGACCACAGGTATCAACACTGAAGCTTTCTTT. Its translation: CASSSTTGINTEAFF.

The chain combines TRBV5-4 with TRBJ2-3; D perhaps matches TRBD2 (5 bases). The CDR3 is 15 residues long. Germline V CDR1 and CDR2: SGHNT, YYREEE (reference sequence). Deletions cut 5 bases from V and 3 bases from J, with 16 bases between. CDR3 in amino acids: CASSHFNGLTDTQYF. CDR3 sequence (DNA): TGTGCCAGCAGTCATTTTAACGGACTTACAGATACGCAGTATTTT.

The chain links TRBV13 to TRBJ2-7; the match to TRBD1 covers 9 bases. In germline, CDR1 is PRHDT, CDR2 FYEKMQ (reference sequence). The CDR3 covers 15 residues. Trimming removed 7 bases from V and 2 bases from J; junction bases left unmatched: 9. The CDR3 spells CASTLGQGSPYEQYF. The CDR3 nucleotides read TGTGCCAGCACCCTGGGACAGGGAAGTCCCTACGAGCAGTACTTC. Drawing the rest from reference TRBV13 and TRBJ2-7, the complete variable domain is AAGVIQSPRHLIKEKRETATLKCYPIPRHDTVYWYQQGPGQDPQFLISFYEKMQSDKGSIPDRFSAQQFSDYHSELNMSSLELGDSALYFCASTLGQGSPYEQYFGPGTRLTVT.

This clone turned up a few times. The V call is TRBV11-3, the J call TRBJ2-6, with a possible D match to TRBD1 (5 bases). CDR1 is SGHNT and CDR2 is YENEEA in the germline V gene. Trimming pared 5 bases from V and 2 bases from J, leaving 10 bases between. This CDR3 has 15 residues. The chain's CDR3 is CASSLRRAGANVLTF. The CDR3 region has the DNA TGTGCCAGCAGCCTCCGCAGGGCTGGGGCCAACGTCCTGACTTTC.

The V call is TRBV2, the J call TRBJ2-1, with D possibly TRBD2 on 6 matching bases. V was trimmed by 7 bases and J by 16 bases, leaving 23 bases between them. Germline lookup yields CDR1 SNHLY and CDR2 FYNNEI. The CDR3 length is 13 residues. Here the CDR3 DNA reads TGTGCCAGCAACCGCGACCCGACTAGTCGATACTTCTTC. Its translation: CASNRDPTSRYFF.

This clone has just one count. The chain couples TRBV5-4 to TRBJ2-5, with 9 bases lining up with TRBD2. The trim removed 4 bases at V and 4 bases at J, leaving 11 bases unmatched. The germline V gene has CDR1 SGHNT and CDR2 YYREEE (reference sequence). The CDR3 is 16 amino acids. The CDR3 protein is CASSVRLAAPGETQYF. For the CDR3, the DNA is TGTGCCAGCAGCGTCAGACTAGCGGCCCCCGGAGAGACCCAGTACTTC.

In its sample, this clone was seen a few times. The chain couples TRBV7-2 to TRBJ1-2; 7 bases fit TRBD1. Germline CDR1 SGHTA, CDR2 FQGNSA. The junction had 11 bases not matched to a gene; V was cut back by 5 bases and J by 8 bases. CDR3 length: 14 amino acids. The CDR3 region is CASSPFGTAGGYTF. The CDR3 bases are TGTGCCAGCAGCCCCTTTGGGACAGCAGGCGGCTACACCTTC.

The rearrangement links TRBV7-3 to TRBJ2-7; D possibly corresponds to TRBD1 (6 bases). The CDR3 contains 13 residues. Trimming stripped 4 bases from V and 3 bases from J, with 10 bases between. Germline CDR1 and CDR2: SGHTA and FQGTGA. In nucleotides, the CDR3 is TGTGCCAGCAGCTCCTCGACAGGCTACGAGCAGTACTTC. Translated: CASSSSTGYEQYF.

The V gene is TRBV7-2, the J gene TRBJ2-3, with 14 bases matching TRBD2. Trimming at V came to 3 bases and at J to 4 bases, leaving 6 bases not matched to a gene. Germline loops: CDR1 SGHTA, CDR2 FQGNSA. The CDR3 spans 17 residues. This chain's CDR3 is CASSLTSTSGGADTQYF. Written as DNA, the CDR3 is TGTGCCAGCAGCTTGACTTCGACTAGCGGGGGGGCAGATACGCAGTATTTT.

The chain uses TRBV7-3 and TRBJ2-1, with 7 bases matching TRBD1. After removal of 1 base from V and 5 bases from J, the junction contained 11 bases not matched to a gene. Per germline, CDR1 SGHTA and CDR2 FQGTGA. The CDR3 has 17 residues. The CDR3 spells CASSLKAGWGQNNEQFF. The CDR3 coding sequence is TGTGCCAGCAGCTTAAAGGCGGGCTGGGGACAGAACAATGAGCAGTTCTTC.

The genes are TRBV5-1 and TRBJ1-3, with D unresolved. Between the trimmed V and J ends, which lost 1 base and 6 bases, there was a span of 17 bases. The CDR3 loop spans 16 amino acids. Germline assignment: CDR1 SGHRS and CDR2 YFSETQ. The CDR3 coding sequence is TGCGCCAGCAGCTTGACGGCGACACCTCTGGAAAACACCATATATTTT. The encoded protein is CASSLTATPLENTIYF.

This CDR3 reads CASSKDGLGRGGNTIYF. The CDR3 DNA is TGTGCCAGCAGCAAAGATGGGTTAGGGAGGGGAGGAAACACCATATATTTT. The rearrangement joins TRBV21-1 to TRBJ1-3. TRBV21-1 is a pseudogene. The CDR3 is made up of 17 amino acids.

CDR3 region: CASRGGTGNTIYF. In DNA form, the CDR3 reads TGCGCCAGCAGGGGGGGAACTGGAAACACCATATATTTT. The chain links TRBV5-1 to TRBJ1-3; tentatively, D is TRBD1 (5 bases). V was clipped by 5 bases and J by 2 bases, with 8 bases between them. Germline loops: CDR1 SGHRS, CDR2 YFSETQ. The CDR3 extends over 13 amino acids.